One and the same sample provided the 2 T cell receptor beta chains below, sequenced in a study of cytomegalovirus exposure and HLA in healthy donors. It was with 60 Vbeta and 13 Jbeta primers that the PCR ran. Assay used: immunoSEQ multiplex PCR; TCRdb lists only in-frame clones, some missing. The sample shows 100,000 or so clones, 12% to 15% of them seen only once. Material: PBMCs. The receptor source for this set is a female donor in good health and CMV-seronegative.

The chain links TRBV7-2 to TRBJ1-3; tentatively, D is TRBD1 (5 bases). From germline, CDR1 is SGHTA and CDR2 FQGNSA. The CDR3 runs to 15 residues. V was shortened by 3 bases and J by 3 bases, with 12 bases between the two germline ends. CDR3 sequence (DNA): TGTGCCAGCAGCTTGGGGAGGGGCGGTGGAAACACCATATATTTT. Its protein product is CASSLGRGGGNTIYF.

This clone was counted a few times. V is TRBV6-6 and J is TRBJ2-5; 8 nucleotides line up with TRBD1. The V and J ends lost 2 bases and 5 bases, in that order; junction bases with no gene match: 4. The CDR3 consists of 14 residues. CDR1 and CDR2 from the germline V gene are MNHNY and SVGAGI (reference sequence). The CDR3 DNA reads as TGTGCCAGCAGTTACGGGACAGGATTGGAGACCCAGTACTTC. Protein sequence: CASSYGTGLETQYF.